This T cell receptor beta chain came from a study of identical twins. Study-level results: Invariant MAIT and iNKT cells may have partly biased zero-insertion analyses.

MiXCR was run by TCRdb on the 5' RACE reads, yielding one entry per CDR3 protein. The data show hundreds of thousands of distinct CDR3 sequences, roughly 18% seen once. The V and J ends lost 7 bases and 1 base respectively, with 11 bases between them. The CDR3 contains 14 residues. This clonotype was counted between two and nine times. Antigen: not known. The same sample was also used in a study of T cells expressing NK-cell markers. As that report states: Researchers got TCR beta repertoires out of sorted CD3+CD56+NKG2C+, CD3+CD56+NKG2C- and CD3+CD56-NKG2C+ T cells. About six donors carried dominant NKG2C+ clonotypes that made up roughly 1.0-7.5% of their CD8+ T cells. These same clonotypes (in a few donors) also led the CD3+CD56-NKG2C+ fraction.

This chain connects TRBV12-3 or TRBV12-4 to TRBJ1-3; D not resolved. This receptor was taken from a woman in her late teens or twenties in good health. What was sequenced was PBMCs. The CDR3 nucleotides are TGTGCCAGCAACTCAGAAGAGTCTGGAAACACCATATATTTT. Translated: CASNSEESGNTIYF.